This TCR beta chain was observed in a study of identical twins. Notes on the study in general: Cord blood beta clonotypes present at high abundance carried fewer insertions; no such pattern appeared in memory repertoires. Conclusions were based on cross-sectional statistical analysis, without following the same donors.

TCRdb re-called the 5' RACE reads with MiXCR, one entry per CDR3 protein. The sample consists of 200,000 to 300,000 distinct CDR3 sequences, around 7.6% of them appearing once. This clonotype has at least ten counts. The antigen is undetermined. Germline CDR1 LGHDT, CDR2 YNNKEL (reference sequence). V was shortened by 8 bases and J by 3 bases, with 18 bases between the two germline ends. This CDR3 region has 15 residues. These data were likewise used in another study, on yellow fever vaccine responses in identical twins. That paper adds: Twins' vaccine T cell responses were reported to seem partly convergent and partly personalized.

The V and J genes are TRBV3-1 and TRBJ2-3; TRBD1 or TRBD2 may be the D gene (5 bases each). The source material was CD8+ T cells sorted from blood. The TCR was taken from a woman under 30 in good health. CDR3 amino acids: CASGLGVDFTDTQYF. The CDR3 region has the DNA TGTGCCAGCGGTCTGGGGGTGGATTTTACAGATACGCAGTATTTT.